Shown below are 3 T cell receptor beta chains from a single sample sequenced in a study of post-analysis software for immune sequencing data (dated by TCRdb to the mid-2010s). The receptor library was made with PCR. Sequencer: Illumina HiSeq 2500. To reduce PCR and sequencing biases, unique molecular identifiers were built into the TCR beta cDNA libraries. TCRdb applied fastp at Q25 and MiXCR to the public reads, then kept only in-frame beta chains. Duplicate CDR3 protein sequences are folded into a single record with the most common DNA and genes. The sample table lists about 540,000 distinct CDR3 sequences, around 36% of them with a count of one. The ten top clones hold 5% to 6% of the sample. For these receptors, no antigen is known. Beyond this particular receptor, the publication reports: Significantly higher frequencies in patients than in controls were found for several TRBV segments, including TRBV5-6, TRBV5-1 and TRBV20-1.

Sample: blood. All receptors come from a girl aged 2-17 years with multiple sclerosis.

This clonotype was recorded a few times. The chain joins TRBV6-5 to TRBJ1-2, with 10 bases aligning to TRBD1. Germline V gene lookup returns CDR1 MNHEY and CDR2 SVGAGI. This CDR3 region has 14 residues. The J segment lost 5 bases and the V segment lost 8 bases, leaving 8 bases of the junction unmatched. CDR3 nucleotides: TGTGCCAGCTCGACAGGGGGCTGGTATTATGGCTACACCTTC. It specifies CASSTGGWYYGYTF.

About this clonotype: Germline and junction disagree at one end, which may indicate a read error. J is TRBJ1-5 and V is TRBV20-1; D is unresolved. This CDR3 spans 15 amino acids. Germline loops: CDR1 DFQATT, CDR2 SNEGSKA (reference sequence). The CDR3 DNA reads as TGCAGTACTAGATTTGGAGACTATAGCAATCAGCCCCAGCATTTT. Encoded protein: CSTRFGDYSNQPQHF.

The J gene is TRBJ1-2, the V gene TRBV5-6; D gene ambiguous. There are 12 residues in the CDR3. V dropped 4 bases and J dropped 2 bases, with 6 bases sitting between them. Germline lookup yields CDR1 SGHDT and CDR2 YYEEEE. The CDR3 here is CASSIRNYGYTF. The CDR3 bases are TGTGCCAGCAGCATTAGAAACTATGGCTACACCTTC.